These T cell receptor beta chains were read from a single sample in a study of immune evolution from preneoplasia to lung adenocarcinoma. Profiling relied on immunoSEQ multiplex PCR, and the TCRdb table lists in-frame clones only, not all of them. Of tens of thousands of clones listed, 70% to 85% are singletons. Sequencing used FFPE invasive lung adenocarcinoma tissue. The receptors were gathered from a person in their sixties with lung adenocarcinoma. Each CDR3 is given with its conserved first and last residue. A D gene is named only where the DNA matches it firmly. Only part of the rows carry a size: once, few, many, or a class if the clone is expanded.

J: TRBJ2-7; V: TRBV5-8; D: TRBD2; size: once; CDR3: CASRSGTSGSPTREQYF; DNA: TGTGCCAGCAGATCCGGGACTAGCGGGAGTCCTACCCGGGAGCAGTACTTC
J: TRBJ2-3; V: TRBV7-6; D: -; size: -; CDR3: CASSGGEVTDTQYF; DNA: TGTGCCAGCAGTGGGGGAGAGGTCACAGATACGCAGTATTTT
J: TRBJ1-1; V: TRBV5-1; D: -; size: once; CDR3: CASTAGPTNTEAFF; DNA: TGCGCCAGCACGGCAGGGCCTACGAACACTGAAGCTTTCTTT
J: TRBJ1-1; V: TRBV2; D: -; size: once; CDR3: CASSLDSNTEAFF; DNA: TGTGCCAGCAGTCTGGACTCGAACACTGAAGCTTTCTTT
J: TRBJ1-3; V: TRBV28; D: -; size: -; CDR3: CASRSLGGPGNTIYF; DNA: TGTGCCAGCAGATCATTGGGGGGGCCTGGAAACACCATATATTTT
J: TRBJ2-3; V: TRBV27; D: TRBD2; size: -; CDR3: CASSFSREGLRTQYF; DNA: TGTGCCAGCAGTTTCTCGCGGGAGGGCCTCCGTACGCAGTATTTT
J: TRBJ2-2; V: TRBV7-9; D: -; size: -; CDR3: CASRGGLGYTGELFF; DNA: TGTGCCAGCAGGGGGGGACTGGGTTACACCGGGGAGCTGTTTTTT
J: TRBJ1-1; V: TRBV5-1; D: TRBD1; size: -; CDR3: CASSSGTGGGANTEAFF; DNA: TGCGCCAGCAGCTCCGGGACAGGTGGGGGTGCGAACACTGAAGCTTTCTTT
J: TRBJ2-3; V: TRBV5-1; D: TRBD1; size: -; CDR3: CASSSGQGTDTQYF; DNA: TGCGCCAGCAGCTCAGGACAGGGCACAGATACGCAGTATTTT
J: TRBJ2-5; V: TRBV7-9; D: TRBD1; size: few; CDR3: CASSSGTGGFETQYF; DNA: TGTGCCAGCAGCTCCGGGACAGGGGGCTTCGAGACCCAGTACTTC
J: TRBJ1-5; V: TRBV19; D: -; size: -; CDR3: CASSITGAAQPQHF; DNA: TGTGCCAGTAGTATCACGGGGGCGGCTCAGCCCCAGCATTTT
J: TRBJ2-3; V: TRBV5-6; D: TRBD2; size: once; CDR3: CASSLGTSGSTDTQYF; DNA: TGTGCCAGCAGCCTCGGGACTAGCGGGAGCACAGATACGCAGTATTTT
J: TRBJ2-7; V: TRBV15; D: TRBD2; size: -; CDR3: CATSTPLAGDSSEQYF; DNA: TGTGCCACCAGCACCCCTCTAGCGGGAGACTCGAGTGAGCAGTACTTC
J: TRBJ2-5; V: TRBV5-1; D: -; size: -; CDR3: CASSSNSGYMTQYF; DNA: TGCGCCAGCAGCTCCAACAGCGGGTATATGACCCAGTACTTC
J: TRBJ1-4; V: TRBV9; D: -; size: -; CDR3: CASSPRTGENEKLFF; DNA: TGTGCCAGCAGCCCCCGCACAGGCGAGAATGAAAAACTGTTTTTT
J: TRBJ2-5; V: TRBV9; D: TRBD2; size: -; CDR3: CASSVGGSGLRETQYF; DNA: TGTGCCAGCAGCGTAGGCGGGAGTGGGTTGAGAGAGACCCAGTACTTC
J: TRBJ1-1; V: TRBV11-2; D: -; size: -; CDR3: CASSLVTEAFF; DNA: TGTGCCAGCAGCTTAGTGACTGAAGCTTTCTTT
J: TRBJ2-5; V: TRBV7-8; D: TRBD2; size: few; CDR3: CASSRLAGSQETQYF; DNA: TGTGCCAGCAGTAGACTAGCGGGCAGCCAAGAGACCCAGTACTTC
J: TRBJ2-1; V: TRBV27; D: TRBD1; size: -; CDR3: CATLRQGQPYNEQFF; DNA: TGTGCCACTTTGCGACAGGGACAGCCCTACAATGAGCAGTTCTTC
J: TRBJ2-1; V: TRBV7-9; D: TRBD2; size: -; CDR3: CASSGGRIAYNEQFF; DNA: TGTGCCAGCAGCGGCGGGAGGATAGCCTACAATGAGCAGTTCTTC
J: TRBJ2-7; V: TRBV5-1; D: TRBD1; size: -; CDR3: CASSLGQDEYEQYF; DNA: TGCGCCAGCAGCTTAGGACAGGATGAGTACGAGCAGTACTTC
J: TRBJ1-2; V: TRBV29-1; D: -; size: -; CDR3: CSVRRGSYGYTF; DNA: TGCAGCGTCAGGAGGGGGAGTTATGGCTACACCTTC
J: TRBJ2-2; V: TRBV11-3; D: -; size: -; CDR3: CASSLGSSQTGELFF; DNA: TGTGCCAGCAGCTTAGGATCTAGCCAGACCGGGGAGCTGTTTTTT
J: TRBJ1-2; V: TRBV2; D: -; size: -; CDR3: CASSEAFVRGYTF; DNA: TGTGCCAGCAGTGAAGCATTCGTTAGAGGCTACACCTTC
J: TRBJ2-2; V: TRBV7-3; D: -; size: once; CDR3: CASRGRGDTGELFF; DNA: TGTGCCTCCAGGGGGAGGGGGGATACCGGGGAGCTGTTTTTT
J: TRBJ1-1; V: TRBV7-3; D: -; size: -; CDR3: CASSGGRNTEAFF; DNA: TGTGCCAGCAGTGGAGGACGGAACACTGAAGCTTTCTTT
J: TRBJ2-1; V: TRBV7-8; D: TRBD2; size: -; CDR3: CASSYSGRAQGQFF; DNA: TGTGCCAGCAGTTATAGCGGGAGGGCTCAGGGGCAGTTCTTC
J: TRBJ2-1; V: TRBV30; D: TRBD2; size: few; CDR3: CAWSQGTSGIGNEQFF; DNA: TGTGCCTGGAGCCAGGGGACTAGCGGGATCGGCAATGAGCAGTTCTTC
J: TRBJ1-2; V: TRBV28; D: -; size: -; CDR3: CASSDPYGYTF; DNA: TGTGCCAGCAGTGACCCCTATGGCTACACCTTC
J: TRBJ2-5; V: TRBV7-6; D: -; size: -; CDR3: CASSLTVETQYF; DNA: TGTGCCAGCAGCTTAACAGTTGAGACCCAGTACTTC
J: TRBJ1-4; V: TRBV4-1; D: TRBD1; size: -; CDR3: CASSQGPQGATNEKLFF; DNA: TGCGCCAGCAGCCAAGGCCCCCAGGGGGCAACTAATGAAAAACTGTTTTTT
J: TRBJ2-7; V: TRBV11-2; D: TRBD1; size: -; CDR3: CASSLFRDRGHEQYF; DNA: TGTGCCAGCAGCTTATTCCGGGACAGGGGACACGAGCAGTACTTC
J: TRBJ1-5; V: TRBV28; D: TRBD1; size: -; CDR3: CASSFRQGGGQPQHF; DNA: TGTGCCAGCAGTTTCAGACAGGGAGGGGGTCAGCCCCAGCATTTT
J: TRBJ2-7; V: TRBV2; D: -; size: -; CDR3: CASSDYYEQYF; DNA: TGTGCCAGCAGTGATTACTACGAGCAGTACTTC
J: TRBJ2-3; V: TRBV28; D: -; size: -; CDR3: CASSFLGGSTDTQYF; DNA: TGTGCCAGCAGTTTCCTGGGCGGGAGCACAGATACGCAGTATTTT
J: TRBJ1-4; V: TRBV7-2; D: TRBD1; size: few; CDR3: CASSRMRGQGTNEKLFF; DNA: TGTGCCAGCAGCCGGATGAGGGGACAGGGAACTAATGAAAAACTGTTTTTT
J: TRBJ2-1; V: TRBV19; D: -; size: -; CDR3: CASSIPGVLKDEQFF; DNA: TGTGCCAGTAGTATCCCAGGGGTTTTAAAAGATGAGCAGTTCTTC
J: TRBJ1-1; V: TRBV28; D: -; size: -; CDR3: CASSLKGERNKAFF; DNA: TGTGCCAGCAGTTTGAAAGGGGAACGGAATAAAGCTTTCTTT
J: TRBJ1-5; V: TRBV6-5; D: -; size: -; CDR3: CASSPDSFNQPQHF; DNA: TGTGCCAGCAGTCCGGACAGCTTCAATCAGCCCCAGCATTTT
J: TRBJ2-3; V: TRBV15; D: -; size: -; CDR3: CATSRDLRGTSTDTQYF; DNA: TGTGCCACCAGCAGAGATTTACGCGGGACTAGCACAGATACGCAGTATTTT
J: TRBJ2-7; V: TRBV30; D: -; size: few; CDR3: CAWSVGQGTYEQYF; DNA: TGTGCCTGGAGTGTAGGGCAGGGGACCTACGAGCAGTACTTC
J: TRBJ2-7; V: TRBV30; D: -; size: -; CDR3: CAWSVRGGYEQYF; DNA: TGTGCCTGGAGTGTACGAGGTGGATACGAGCAGTACTTC
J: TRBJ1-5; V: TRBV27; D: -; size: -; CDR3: CASGWAFNQPQHF; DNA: TGTGCCAGCGGGTGGGCGTTCAATCAGCCCCAGCATTTT